The rows below give T cell receptor beta chains drawn from one sample of a study of post-analysis software for immune sequencing data. TCRdb passed the PCR reads through MiXCR, listing each CDR3 protein once. The top ten clones hold about 11% of a sample with hundreds of thousands of distinct CDR3 sequences, 59% of them seen once. The sample taken for sequencing was blood. These receptors originate from a girl aged 2 to 9 with multiple sclerosis. The CDR3 runs from the conserved cysteine through the conserved F or W. The order of the fields is clone size, V gene, J gene, D gene, CDR3 protein, CDR3 DNA. A D gene is named only where the DNA matches it firmly. Part of the rows lack a size; the others show once, few, many or a class for expanded clones.

clone_size: .; v_call: TRBV27; j_call: TRBJ2-5; d_call: .; cdr3_aa: CASSPRDEWETQYF; cdr3_nt: TGTGCCAGCAGCCCTAGGGACGAATGGGAGACCCAGTACTTC
clone_size: .; v_call: TRBV3-1; j_call: TRBJ1-2; d_call: .; cdr3_aa: CASSQGVVGYTF; cdr3_nt: TGTGCCAGCAGCCAAGGGGTTGTGGGCTACACCTTC
clone_size: few; v_call: TRBV6-6; j_call: TRBJ1-5; d_call: .; cdr3_aa: CASSYSYSNQPQHF; cdr3_nt: TGTGCCAGCAGTTACTCGTATAGCAATCAGCCCCAGCATTTT
clone_size: .; v_call: TRBV4-1; j_call: TRBJ2-7; d_call: .; cdr3_aa: CASSQGPTRSYEQYF; cdr3_nt: TGCGCCAGCAGCCAAGGGCCTACGCGGTCCTACGAGCAGTACTTC
clone_size: .; v_call: TRBV25-1; j_call: TRBJ1-4; d_call: .; cdr3_aa: CASRSYGEGVSNEKLFF; cdr3_nt: TGTGCCAGCAGAAGTTACGGGGAAGGGGTTTCTAATGAAAAACTGTTTTTT
clone_size: .; v_call: TRBV5-6; j_call: TRBJ2-1; d_call: .; cdr3_aa: CASSWSARLYNEQFF; cdr3_nt: TGTGCCAGCAGCTGGTCGGCCCGGTTATACAATGAGCAGTTCTTC
clone_size: .; v_call: TRBV27; j_call: TRBJ1-1; d_call: .; cdr3_aa: CASSSWGSGKGTEAFF; cdr3_nt: TGTGCCAGCAGTTCTTGGGGTTCAGGGAAGGGCACTGAAGCTTTCTTT
clone_size: .; v_call: TRBV25-1; j_call: TRBJ2-6; d_call: .; cdr3_aa: CASSESWAGESGANVLTF; cdr3_nt: TGTGCCAGCAGTGAATCGTGGGCAGGGGAGTCTGGGGCCAACGTCCTGACTTTC
clone_size: .; v_call: TRBV29-1; j_call: TRBJ2-3; d_call: .; cdr3_aa: CSVEWGADTQYF; cdr3_nt: TGCAGCGTTGAATGGGGCGCAGATACGCAGTATTTT
clone_size: .; v_call: TRBV29-1; j_call: TRBJ1-2; d_call: .; cdr3_aa: CSVEDGGNYGYTF; cdr3_nt: TGCAGCGTTGAGGATGGGGGCAACTATGGCTACACCTTC
clone_size: .; v_call: TRBV28; j_call: TRBJ2-7; d_call: .; cdr3_aa: CASSEFNPSYEQYF; cdr3_nt: TGTGCCAGCAGCGAATTTAACCCCTCCTACGAGCAGTACTTC
clone_size: .; v_call: TRBV7-2; j_call: TRBJ1-2; d_call: TRBD1; cdr3_aa: CASSVSSQGVGGYTF; cdr3_nt: TGTGCCAGCAGCGTTTCCTCCCAGGGGGTTGGTGGCTACACCTTC
clone_size: .; v_call: TRBV12-5; j_call: TRBJ1-2; d_call: .; cdr3_aa: CASGTLGTATQYGYTF; cdr3_nt: TGTGCTAGTGGTACGCTCGGGACCGCTACCCAGTATGGCTACACCTTC
clone_size: few; v_call: TRBV7-9; j_call: TRBJ2-3; d_call: .; cdr3_aa: CASSSNPGVRADTQYF; cdr3_nt: TGTGCCAGCAGCTCCAACCCAGGGGTCAGGGCAGATACGCAGTATTTT
clone_size: .; v_call: TRBV11-2; j_call: TRBJ2-7; d_call: TRBD2; cdr3_aa: CASSLITSGRDEQYF; cdr3_nt: TGTGCCAGCAGCTTAATTACTAGCGGGAGGGACGAGCAGTACTTC
clone_size: .; v_call: TRBV2; j_call: TRBJ2-1; d_call: TRBD2; cdr3_aa: CARGLAGREQFF; cdr3_nt: TGTGCCCGGGGACTAGCGGGACGTGAGCAGTTCTTC
clone_size: .; v_call: TRBV20-1; j_call: TRBJ2-1; d_call: .; cdr3_aa: CSASLDSSYNEQFF; cdr3_nt: TGCAGTGCCTCATTGGACAGCTCCTACAATGAGCAGTTCTTC
clone_size: .; v_call: TRBV12-3/TRBV12-4; j_call: TRBJ1-1; d_call: .; cdr3_aa: CASRSTAAGTEAFF; cdr3_nt: TGTGCCAGCAGGTCGACAGCGGCGGGCACTGAAGCTTTCTTT
clone_size: .; v_call: TRBV4-2; j_call: TRBJ2-5; d_call: TRBD2; cdr3_aa: CASSPTGTSSQETQYF; cdr3_nt: TGTGCCAGCAGCCCTACCGGGACTAGCAGTCAAGAGACCCAGTACTTC
clone_size: many; v_call: TRBV12-3/TRBV12-4; j_call: TRBJ1-6; d_call: .; cdr3_aa: CASSLDVSPLHF; cdr3_nt: TGTGCCAGCAGTTTAGACGTTTCACCCCTCCACTTT
clone_size: .; v_call: TRBV20-1; j_call: TRBJ1-2; d_call: .; cdr3_aa: CSASPTTGRNPYGYTF; cdr3_nt: TGCAGTGCTTCCCCCACAACAGGGCGCAACCCTTATGGCTACACCTTC
clone_size: .; v_call: TRBV20-1; j_call: TRBJ2-1; d_call: .; cdr3_aa: CSARGEQQFF; cdr3_nt: TGCAGTGCTAGAGGGGAACAACAGTTCTTC
clone_size: .; v_call: TRBV28; j_call: TRBJ2-3; d_call: .; cdr3_aa: CASSDLSWFGQYF; cdr3_nt: TGTGCCAGCAGTGACCTTAGCTGGTTCGGGCAGTATTTT
clone_size: few; v_call: TRBV6-5; j_call: TRBJ1-2; d_call: .; cdr3_aa: CASRTGSNYGYTF; cdr3_nt: TGTGCCAGCAGGACGGGATCTAACTATGGCTACACCTTC
clone_size: .; v_call: TRBV14; j_call: TRBJ2-6; d_call: .; cdr3_aa: CASSQVPGPPGANVLTF; cdr3_nt: TGTGCCAGCAGCCAAGTTCCAGGACCCCCTGGGGCCAACGTCCTGACTTTC
clone_size: once; v_call: TRBV7-2; j_call: TRBJ2-1; d_call: .; cdr3_aa: CASGEGGRYNEQFF; cdr3_nt: TGTGCCAGCGGGGAGGGGGGGCGTTACAATGAGCAGTTCTTC
clone_size: .; v_call: TRBV7-9; j_call: TRBJ2-1; d_call: .; cdr3_aa: CASSLRVLARGDNEQFF; cdr3_nt: TGTGCCAGCAGCTTACGCGTTCTTGCCAGGGGGGACAATGAGCAGTTCTTC
clone_size: .; v_call: TRBV7-2; j_call: TRBJ2-1; d_call: .; cdr3_aa: CASSLVGTETSNEQFF; cdr3_nt: TGTGCCAGCAGCTTAGTAGGGACTGAAACATCCAATGAGCAGTTCTTC
clone_size: .; v_call: TRBV6-5; j_call: TRBJ2-1; d_call: .; cdr3_aa: CASSPGTFNNEQFF; cdr3_nt: TGTGCCAGCAGTCCAGGGACATTCAACAATGAGCAGTTCTTC
clone_size: .; v_call: TRBV6-5; j_call: TRBJ2-1; d_call: TRBD2; cdr3_aa: CASSYRAGIHNEQFF; cdr3_nt: TGTGCCAGCAGTTATAGAGCGGGGATACACAATGAGCAGTTCTTC
clone_size: .; v_call: TRBV12-3/TRBV12-4; j_call: TRBJ2-1; d_call: .; cdr3_aa: CVSRARVYEQFF; cdr3_nt: TGTGTCAGCAGGGCCAGGGTCTATGAGCAGTTCTTC
clone_size: .; v_call: TRBV5-1; j_call: TRBJ2-5; d_call: TRBD1; cdr3_aa: CASSLRRDSVMGETQYF; cdr3_nt: TGCGCCAGCAGCCTCCGCCGGGACAGCGTTATGGGGGAGACCCAGTACTTC
clone_size: .; v_call: TRBV12-3/TRBV12-4; j_call: TRBJ2-3; d_call: TRBD2; cdr3_aa: CASSLGEGSADTQYF; cdr3_nt: TGTGCCAGCAGTTTAGGGGAGGGGAGCGCAGATACGCAGTATTTT
clone_size: .; v_call: TRBV29-1; j_call: TRBJ2-3; d_call: TRBD2; cdr3_aa: CSVDHSGGDTDTQYF; cdr3_nt: TGCAGCGTTGATCATAGCGGGGGGGACACAGATACGCAGTATTTT
clone_size: .; v_call: TRBV3-1; j_call: TRBJ2-5; d_call: TRBD2; cdr3_aa: CASSRWWAGEEETQYF; cdr3_nt: TGTGCCAGCAGCCGTTGGTGGGCGGGGGAGGAGGAGACCCAGTACTTC
clone_size: .; v_call: TRBV20-1; j_call: TRBJ2-3; d_call: .; cdr3_aa: CSARKAGATDTQYF; cdr3_nt: TGCAGTGCTAGAAAGGCGGGGGCCACAGATACGCAGTATTTT
clone_size: .; v_call: TRBV25-1; j_call: TRBJ2-7; d_call: .; cdr3_aa: CASSSGTALSYEQYF; cdr3_nt: TGTGCCAGCAGTTCCGGGACTGCCCTCTCCTACGAGCAGTACTTC
clone_size: .; v_call: TRBV6-1; j_call: TRBJ2-7; d_call: TRBD1; cdr3_aa: CASSAKGQLPYEQYF; cdr3_nt: TGTGCCAGCAGTGCAAAGGGACAGCTTCCCTACGAGCAGTACTTC
clone_size: .; v_call: TRBV5-1; j_call: TRBJ2-7; d_call: TRBD1; cdr3_aa: CASAPGTGTYEQYF; cdr3_nt: TGCGCCAGCGCCCCCGGGACAGGGACCTACGAGCAGTACTTC
clone_size: .; v_call: TRBV3-1; j_call: TRBJ1-2; d_call: .; cdr3_aa: CASSQRGYYGYTF; cdr3_nt: TGCGCCAGCAGCCAGCGGGGTTACTATGGCTACACCTTC
clone_size: .; v_call: TRBV6-2/TRBV6-3; j_call: TRBJ2-7; d_call: TRBD1; cdr3_aa: CASSYSKDRAGYEQYF; cdr3_nt: TGTGCCAGCAGTTACTCGAAGGACAGGGCGGGCTACGAGCAGTACTTC
clone_size: few; v_call: TRBV7-2; j_call: TRBJ2-7; d_call: TRBD2; cdr3_aa: CASSTGTSGRYSSYEQYF; cdr3_nt: TGTGCCAGCAGCACTGGGACTAGCGGGAGATATTCGTCCTACGAGCAGTACTTC
clone_size: few; v_call: TRBV29-1; j_call: TRBJ2-3; d_call: TRBD2; cdr3_aa: CSVTLAGVADTQYF; cdr3_nt: TGCAGCGTCACGTTAGCGGGGGTGGCAGATACGCAGTATTTT
clone_size: .; v_call: TRBV5-1; j_call: TRBJ2-7; d_call: TRBD2; cdr3_aa: CASSHRGGLAGPRPYNEQYF; cdr3_nt: TGCGCCAGCAGCCATAGGGGGGGACTAGCGGGTCCACGACCGTACAATGAGCAGTACTTC
clone_size: .; v_call: TRBV10-3; j_call: TRBJ1-2; d_call: TRBD1; cdr3_aa: CAISEGDRAQDGYTF; cdr3_nt: TGTGCCATCAGTGAGGGTGACAGGGCTCAAGATGGCTACACCTTC
clone_size: .; v_call: TRBV4-2; j_call: TRBJ2-1; d_call: .; cdr3_aa: CASSQVRDNKQFF; cdr3_nt: TGTGCCAGCAGCCAAGTACGCGACAATAAGCAGTTCTTC
clone_size: once; v_call: TRBV20-1; j_call: TRBJ2-5; d_call: .; cdr3_aa: CSTRDRPHEIQYF; cdr3_nt: TGCAGTACTAGAGATCGGCCTCACGAGATCCAGTACTTC
clone_size: few; v_call: TRBV12-3/TRBV12-4; j_call: TRBJ2-4; d_call: .; cdr3_aa: CASRRNRGSKNIQYF; cdr3_nt: TGTGCCAGCAGACGCAATAGGGGGTCCAAAAACATTCAGTACTTC
clone_size: .; v_call: TRBV7-9; j_call: TRBJ2-7; d_call: TRBD1; cdr3_aa: CASSFEGAFEQYF; cdr3_nt: TGTGCCAGCAGCTTCGAGGGGGCCTTCGAGCAGTACTTC
clone_size: .; v_call: TRBV5-1; j_call: TRBJ2-7; d_call: .; cdr3_aa: CASSSLIATVSYEQYF; cdr3_nt: TGCGCCAGCAGCTCCCTGATAGCGACCGTATCCTACGAGCAGTACTTC
clone_size: once; v_call: TRBV4-3; j_call: TRBJ1-2; d_call: TRBD1; cdr3_aa: CASSRRRTGRNYGYTF; cdr3_nt: TGCGCCAGCAGCCGCAGGCGGACAGGGAGAAACTATGGCTACACCTTC
clone_size: .; v_call: TRBV5-1; j_call: TRBJ1-2; d_call: .; cdr3_aa: CASSLEGLCYTF; cdr3_nt: TGCGCCAGCAGCTTGGAAGGACTTTGCTACACCTTC
clone_size: .; v_call: TRBV4-2; j_call: TRBJ2-7; d_call: .; cdr3_aa: CASSQGLGRAEQYF; cdr3_nt: TGTGCCAGCAGCCAGGGTTTGGGCAGGGCCGAGCAGTACTTC
clone_size: once; v_call: TRBV29-1; j_call: TRBJ2-4; d_call: TRBD2; cdr3_aa: CSVEDTSGIAYF; cdr3_nt: TGCAGCGTTGAAGATACTAGCGGGATCGCGTACTTC
clone_size: few; v_call: TRBV6-6; j_call: TRBJ2-3; d_call: TRBD1; cdr3_aa: CASSSDRANTDTQYF; cdr3_nt: TGTGCCAGCAGTTCAGACAGGGCTAACACAGATACGCAGTATTTT